This T cell receptor (beta chain) was sequenced in a study of cytomegalovirus exposure and HLA in healthy donors. Researchers ran the PCR with 60 Vbeta and 13 Jbeta primers. The data were produced by immunoSEQ multiplex PCR, yet TCRdb's version contains in-frame clones alone and is incomplete. The repertoire includes approximately 100,000 clones, about 70% of them detected once, and around 10% sits in the top ten. Looked up from germline, CDR1 is MNHEY and CDR2 is SMNVEV (reference sequence). The CDR3 has 15 amino acids. Losses at the gene ends were 6 bases for V and 0 bases for J; bases not matched to a gene: 3. This clone appeared once.

This chain links TRBV27 with TRBJ2-2; TRBD1 aligns across 8 bases. Sequencing was done on a sample of PBMCs. This receptor was obtained from a woman in her thirties or forties in good health and CMV-seropositive. CDR3 loop: CASRQQGANTGELFF. In nucleotides, the CDR3 is TGTGCCAGCAGACAACAGGGGGCGAACACCGGGGAGCTGTTTTTT.